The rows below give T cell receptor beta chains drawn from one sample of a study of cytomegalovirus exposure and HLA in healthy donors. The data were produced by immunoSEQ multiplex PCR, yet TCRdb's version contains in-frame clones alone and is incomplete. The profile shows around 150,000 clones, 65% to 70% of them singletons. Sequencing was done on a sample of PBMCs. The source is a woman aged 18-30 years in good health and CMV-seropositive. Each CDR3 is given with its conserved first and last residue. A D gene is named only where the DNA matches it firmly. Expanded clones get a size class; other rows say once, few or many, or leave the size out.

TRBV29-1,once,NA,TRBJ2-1,TGCAGCGTTGTCATTTACAATGAGCAGTTCTTC,CSVVIYNEQFF
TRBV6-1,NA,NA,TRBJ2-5,TGTGCCAGCAGTGAAAACCTCCAGCGGGCAGAGACCCAGTACTTC,CASSENLQRAETQYF
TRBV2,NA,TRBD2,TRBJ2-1,TGTGCCAGCAGTCTGTTAGCTAGCGGGACCTACAATGAGCAGTTCTTC,CASSLLASGTYNEQFF
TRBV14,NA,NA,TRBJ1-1,TGTGCCAGCAGCCAAGATCGCAGACTACGACACACTGAAGCTTTCTTT,CASSQDRRLRHTEAFF
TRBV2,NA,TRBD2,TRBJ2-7,TGTGCCAGCGTCGAGCGGGAGGGCTACGAGCAGTACTTC,CASVEREGYEQYF
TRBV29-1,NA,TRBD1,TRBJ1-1,TGCAGCGTTGAAAGGACAGGCCGGAACACTGAAGCTTTCTTT,CSVERTGRNTEAFF
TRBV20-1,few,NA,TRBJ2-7,TGCAGTGCTAGATTCAGCTACGAGCAGTACTTC,CSARFSYEQYF
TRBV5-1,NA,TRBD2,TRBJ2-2,TGCGCCAGCAGCTCCACTTCGGGAGGGACCGGGGAGCTGTTTTTT,CASSSTSGGTGELFF
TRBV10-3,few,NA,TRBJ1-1,TGTGCCATCAGAGGAAATACAGAGAACACTGAAGCTTTCTTT,CAIRGNTENTEAFF
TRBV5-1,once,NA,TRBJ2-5,TGCGCCAGCCGTCCGGACACCCAAGAGACCCAGTACTTC,CASRPDTQETQYF
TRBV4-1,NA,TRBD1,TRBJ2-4,TGCGCCAGCACCGCCTGGGGGGACAGGGCCCTAGCCAAAAACATTCAGTACTTC,CASTAWGDRALAKNIQYF
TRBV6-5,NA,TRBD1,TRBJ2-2,TGTGCCAGCAGTCAGGACAGGGGGCATACCGGGGAGCTGTTTTTT,CASSQDRGHTGELFF
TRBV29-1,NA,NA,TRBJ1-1,TGCAGCGTACAATTAACCATGAACACTGAAGCTTTCTTT,CSVQLTMNTEAFF
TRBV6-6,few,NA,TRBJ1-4,TGTGCCACATGGGGCTACGGAACTAATGAAAAACTGTTTTTT,CATWGYGTNEKLFF
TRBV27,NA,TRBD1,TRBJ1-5,TGTGCCAGCAGTTTCCAGGGGGATCATCAGCCCCAGCATTTT,CASSFQGDHQPQHF
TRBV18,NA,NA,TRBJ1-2,TGTGCCAGCTCACCACAAGGACGGGAGGGCCCTAACTATGGCTACACCTTC,CASSPQGREGPNYGYTF
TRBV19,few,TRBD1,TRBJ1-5,TGTGCCAGTAGTATCGGACAGGGAGTTAATCAGCCCCAGCATTTT,CASSIGQGVNQPQHF
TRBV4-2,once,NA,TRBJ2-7,TGTGCCAGCAGCCAAGATATAAGCGACAGGCGTTACGAGCAGTACTTC,CASSQDISDRRYEQYF
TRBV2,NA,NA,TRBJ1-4,TGTGCCAGCATCGAACAGGAGACTAATGAAAAACTGTTTTTT,CASIEQETNEKLFF
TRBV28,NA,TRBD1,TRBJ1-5,TGTGCCAGCAGTTTAGGGACAGGGTACACTCAGCCCCAGCATTTT,CASSLGTGYTQPQHF
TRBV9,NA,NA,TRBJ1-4,TGTGCCAGCAGCACCCGGGGGGAAAGGGAAAAACTGTTTTTT,CASSTRGEREKLFF
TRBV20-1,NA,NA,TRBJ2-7,TGCAGTGCTAGGAGCGAGACCCGCGCGTACTTC,CSARSETRAYF
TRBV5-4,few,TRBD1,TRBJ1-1,TGTGCCAGCAACCCAGGGGGAAAGAACACTGAAGCTTTCTTT,CASNPGGKNTEAFF
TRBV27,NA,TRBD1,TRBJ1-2,TGTGCCAGCAGACCCCAATACAGGGGTGCCTATGGCTACACCTTC,CASRPQYRGAYGYTF
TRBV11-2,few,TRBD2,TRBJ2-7,TGTGCCAGCACTCGGACTAGCGGGAGGTTAGAGCAGTACTTC,CASTRTSGRLEQYF
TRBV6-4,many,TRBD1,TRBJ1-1,TGTGCCAGCAGTGCGACAGGGGAATCGAACACTGAAGCTTTCTTT,CASSATGESNTEAFF
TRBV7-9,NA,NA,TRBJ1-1,TGTGCCAGCAGCATCTCCAGGGGAAGGAACACTGAAGCTTTCTTT,CASSISRGRNTEAFF
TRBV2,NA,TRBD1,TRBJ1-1,TGTGCCAGCAAGACAGGGTATGGGAACACTGAAGCTTTCTTT,CASKTGYGNTEAFF
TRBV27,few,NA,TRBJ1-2,TGTGCCAGCAGCTCTCGTTTCGGGGTGAACTATGGCTACACCTTC,CASSSRFGVNYGYTF
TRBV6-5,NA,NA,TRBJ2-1,TGTGCCAGCAGTTACTCTAACAATGAGCAGTTCTTC,CASSYSNNEQFF
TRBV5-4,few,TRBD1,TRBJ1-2,TGTGCCAGCAGCGAGGGACAGTTGGATGGCTACACCTTC,CASSEGQLDGYTF
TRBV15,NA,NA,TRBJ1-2,TGTGCCACCAGCAGAGGAGTTGTCCCTGACTATGGCTACACCTTC,CATSRGVVPDYGYTF
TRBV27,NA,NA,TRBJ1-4,TGTGCCAGCAGTTCCGGGGCAACTAATGAAAAACTGTTTTTT,CASSSGATNEKLFF
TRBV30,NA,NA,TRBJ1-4,TGTGCCTGGAACTTAGGGCAGGGCGAAAAACTGTTTTTT,CAWNLGQGEKLFF
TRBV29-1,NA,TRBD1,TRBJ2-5,TGCAGCGTTGAGGGGACAGATCAAGAGACCCAGTACTTC,CSVEGTDQETQYF
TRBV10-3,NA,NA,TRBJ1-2,TGTGCCATCAGTGAGTTATGGAGGACCAGACAATTTCACTATGGCTACACCTTC,CAISELWRTRQFHYGYTF